One and the same sample provided the 3 T cell receptor beta chains below, sequenced in a study of T cells after yellow fever vaccination. TCRdb independently ran MiXCR on the 5' RACE reads; one entry per CDR3 protein. Of 620,000 or so distinct CDR3 sequences in the sample, approximately 13% were seen once. The sequenced sample was PBMCs, obtained on the day of the yellow fever booster vaccination. The source of these receptors is a man aged 25 to 45 who received the YFV17D yellow fever vaccine.

This clonotype has a handful of counts. The CDR3 DNA sequence: TGTGCCAGCAGCCGCTCTCGGACAGGAGCGTACAATGAGCAGTTCTTC. Its protein product is CASSRSRTGAYNEQFF. The chain employs TRBV14 and TRBJ2-1; 7 bases map to TRBD1. Germline loops: CDR1 SGHDN, CDR2 FVKESK. CDR3 length: 16 amino acids. Trimming removed 4 bases from V and 4 bases from J; junction bases left unmatched: 10.

This clonotype occurred many times. The chain recombines TRBV4-3 with TRBJ1-2, with TRBD1 matching over 9 bases. The V and J ends lost 5 bases and 8 bases, in that order; junction bases with no gene match: 6. Germline CDR1 LGHNA, CDR2 YSLEER. This CDR3 has 13 amino acids. Here the CDR3 reads CASSIRTGEGYTF. In DNA, the CDR3 is TGCGCCAGCAGCATTCGGACAGGGGAAGGCTACACCTTC.

This clonotype was detected a few times. The V gene is TRBV7-2, the J gene TRBJ2-1, with no clear D. CDR1 SGHTA and CDR2 FQGNSA come from the germline V gene. The CDR3 is made up of 15 amino acids. V was trimmed by 0 bases and J by 4 bases, leaving 10 bases between them. CDR3 bases: TGTGCCAGCAGCTTAGCCACAGCAAAATACAATGAGCAGTTCTTC. Residues: CASSLATAKYNEQFF.